Sequencing of this T cell receptor beta chain was carried out in a study of T cell repertoires in cytomegalovirus infection. The germline V and J ends were trimmed by 1 base and 5 bases, with 12 bases remaining between them. The CDR3 spans 14 residues. CDR1 is MGHRA, CDR2 YSYEKL, per germline. MiXCR, run by TCRdb on the reads, gives a single entry per CDR3 protein. The sample includes roughly 230,000 distinct CDR3 sequences, under 25% of them seen just once. This clonotype has only a few counts. The chain recombines TRBV4-1 with TRBJ2-7; possibly TRBD1 for D (5 bases). This clonotype was sampled from a human donor in good health (CMV status not recorded). Some clones in this sample may be carry-over from other donors' samples. The sequencing input was CD8+ T cells from PBMCs. The CDR3 is CASSQVLTANEQYF. The CDR3 DNA reads TGCGCCAGCAGCCAAGTTCTGACAGCCAACGAGCAGTACTTC.